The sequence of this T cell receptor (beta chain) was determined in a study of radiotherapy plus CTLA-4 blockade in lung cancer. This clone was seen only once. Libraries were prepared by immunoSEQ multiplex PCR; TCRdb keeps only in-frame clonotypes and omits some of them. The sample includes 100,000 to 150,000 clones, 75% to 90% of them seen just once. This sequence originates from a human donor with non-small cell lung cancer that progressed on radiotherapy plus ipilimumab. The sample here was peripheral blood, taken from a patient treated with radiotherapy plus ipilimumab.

The CDR3 coding sequence is TGCGCCAGCAGTGAGACGACCGGTAGAAGAGGCGAGCAGTACTTC. This gives the protein CASSETTGRRGEQYF. The chain links TRBV10-2 to TRBJ2-7; D not certain. Looked up from germline, CDR1 is WSHSY and CDR2 is SAAADI. The V end lost 2 bases, the J end lost 6 bases, and 17 bases lay between the germline ends. The CDR3 contains 15 residues.